This TCR beta chain derives from a study of T cells in Graves' hyperthyroidism and ophthalmopathy (dated by TCRdb to about 2019). Regarding the study in general: Peripheral blood was collected at initial diagnosis, before any treatment. Prospective prediction of ophthalmopathy was tested in an independent validation cohort consisting of 18 hyperthyroidism patients and more than 15 patients who later progressed to ophthalmopathy. TCR V-J signatures able to tell the groups apart were searched for in a discovery cohort of 95 or so patients, of whom roughly 42 had Graves' ophthalmopathy and 55 to 60 had stable Graves' hyperthyroidism. Thyroid tissue and blood T-cell repertoires from six Graves' hyperthyroidism patients were also compared in the study. The roughly 90 discovery patients were divided at random into training and test sets in a 7:3 ratio. The paper describes TCR Vbeta CDR3 sequencing of 120 to 150 peripheral blood samples, made up of some 40 ophthalmopathy patients, some 76 hyperthyroidism patients and 17 progressor patients. After blood sampling, hyperthyroidism patients were treated with methimazole at a starting dose of 30 mg daily, and ophthalmopathy patients were treated with high-dose intravenous methylprednisolone.

In the ophthalmopathy patients, disease was moderately to severely active, with a Clinical Activity Score of 3 or more, a NOSPECS grade of 4 or more, and a duration of less than 3 months. The study excluded patients with uncontrolled infections, other autoimmune diseases, pregnancy or lactation. Diagnoses were established on the basis of clinical symptoms, serum thyroxine and TRAb, thyroid ultrasound, and orbital computed tomography. PBMCs were isolated from approximately 10 ml of fresh peripheral blood by Ficoll-Paque density gradient centrifugation. Trizol reagent was used to extract total RNA, and RNA quality was then checked on an Agilent 2100 Bioanalyzer. The TCR beta CDR3 regions were amplified from the RNA transcripts. The first round of RT-PCR for the TCR CDR3 was performed with the HTBI primer set and the Qiagen OneStep RT-PCR kit. A second multiplex PCR round built the libraries, followed by size selection and purification. Paired-end sequencing of the libraries was performed with 100 bp reads on an Illumina HiSeq2000. Under the source paper's analysis protocol: Raw data were processed with SOAPnuke, discarding reads with adapters, uncalled bases, mean Phred below 15, or no exact constant-primer or identifier match. High-quality paired reads were merged with COPE v1.2.5, and unique nucleotide sequences were defined as clonotypes. MiTCR v1.1 was used to align clonotypes to the IMGT TRBV, TRBD and TRBJ reference segments. Only V-J combinations with frequency above 0.0001, covering 99% to 99.2% of repertoires, were analysed. The TCS score was defined as the ratio of F50 (clonal expansion) to E x V (chaos), calculated using BLOSUM62-based TCRdist between CDR3 peptides within each V-J. Welch's t-statistics and random forest reduced roughly 530 V-J features to roughly 13, which were used in a naive Bayes classifier (R e1071). Clones were called with MiXCR by TCRdb after fastp trimmed the public reads at Q25, and only in-frame beta chains were retained. Rows with a matching CDR3 protein are joined into one entry that keeps the most common DNA and genes. TCRdb's processing, not the study's, gives the V and J calls here. Across this sample there are hundreds of thousands of distinct CDR3 sequences, with 13% to 15% seen only once. Of the sample, roughly an eighth falls within the top ten clones.

Overall results and qualifications from the work: Blood samples also contained most of the expanded thyroid clonotypes (frequency above 0.001), which suggests that blood repertoires may reflect thyroid immune responses. A model built on a 13 V-J signature distinguished ophthalmopathy from stable hyperthyroidism, reaching around 90% sensitivity and about 81% specificity in cross-validation and 80%/75% in testing. In validation, the model predicted progression to ophthalmopathy a median of around 6.5 months before onset, with about 67% sensitivity and about 75% specificity. No statistical method was used to set the sample size in advance, and investigators knew the group allocation.

This clonotype was seen at least ten times. This clone's antigen is unknown. Base-call qualities are not available, and no considerably larger clone is one nucleotide away. Specimen: blood. The source is a woman in her fifties or sixties with Graves' ophthalmopathy.

The CDR3 protein sequence reads: CASSVAPSYNEQFF. In nucleotides, the sequence is TGTGCCAGCAGCGTAGCGCCCAGTTACAATGAGCAGTTCTTC. The sequence is built from TRBV9 and TRBJ2-1; a confident D gene designation cannot be given. The CDR3 starts with the cysteine, ends with the phenylalanine, and has 14 residues. Only CDR3 DNA remains: 42 bases, in frame from the first base. From a lookup of the germline V gene, CDR1 and CDR2 are SGDLS and YYNGEE. V is reduced by 0 bases and J by 4 bases, leaving a spacing of 8 bases between them.